The clone carrying this T cell receptor beta chain has at least ten counts. No antigen is known for it. The CDR3 is 16 amino acids. Germline V gene data show CDR1 as SNHLY and CDR2 as FYNNEI. The ends were cut back, 0 bases at V and 8 bases at J, with 14 bases in the middle. These data belong to a study of T cells in Graves' hyperthyroidism and ophthalmopathy. For the study at large: Peripheral blood collection took place at initial diagnosis, before any treatment. General observations from the study: Ophthalmopathy could be told apart from stable hyperthyroidism with a 13 V-J model.

TCR beta CDR3 sequences were amplified from RNA transcripts. HTBI primers were used for first-round RT-PCR of the TCR CDR3. One entry per CDR3 protein results from TCRdb running MiXCR on the multiplex PCR reads. Of hundreds of thousands of distinct CDR3 sequences in the sample, around 39% are singletons; the top ten hold 7.5% to 9.5%. Diagnoses used clinical symptoms, serum thyroxine and TRAb, thyroid ultrasound and orbital computed tomography. A roughly 10 ml volume of fresh peripheral blood provided the PBMCs. The sample consisted of blood. The chain carries TRBV2 and TRBJ1-6; weak D call: TRBD1 (5 bases). The sequence came from a man between 18 and 29 years old with Graves' hyperthyroidism. CDR3 DNA: TGTGCCAGCAGTGAAGCGCTGGGGCTGTGGGATTCACCCCTCCACTTT. Translated: CASSEALGLWDSPLHF.